Following are 20 T cell receptor beta chains from one sample sequenced in a study of CD8 T cells in ankylosing spondylitis. Study results and limitations: Apparently characteristic of ankylosing spondylitis blood was a TCR beta motif (about 8 highly homologous variants).

TCRdb called the 5' RACE reads again in MiXCR, with one record for every CDR3 protein. The profile shows 450,000 or so distinct CDR3 sequences, roughly 26% of them singletons. Their specific antigens are unknown. Sequencing was done on a sample of blood, either unsorted or a sorted T cell fraction (not recorded which). The origin of the receptors is a male donor with ankylosing spondylitis.

This clonotype has at least ten counts. This sequence joins TRBV3-1 and TRBJ1-6; TRBD1 matches 7 bases. This CDR3 comprises 12 residues. V shed 6 bases and J 10 bases; nucleotides not matched to a gene: 3. CDR1 is LGHDT, CDR2 YNNKEL, per germline (reference sequence). CDR3 loop: CASSQGGSPLHF. The CDR3 DNA follows: TGTGCCAGCAGTCAGGGGGGATCACCCCTCCACTTT.

The V call is TRBV20-1, the J call TRBJ2-7, with no clear D. The V and J ends lost 6 bases and 2 bases respectively, with 11 bases between them. Germline assignment: CDR1 DFQATT and CDR2 SNEGSKA (reference sequence). The CDR3 is 12 residues long. CDR3 nucleotide sequence: TGCAGTGCGGCCGGGCCCACCTACGAGCAGTACTTC. This translates into CSAAGPTYEQYF.

This chain connects TRBV6-6 to TRBJ2-5; the match to TRBD1 covers 9 bases. CDR1 is MNHNY and CDR2 is SVGAGI in the germline V gene (reference sequence). This CDR3 contains 13 residues. The V and J ends lost 5 bases and 5 bases, in that order; junction bases with no gene match: 3. The CDR3: CASSHRGLETQYF. DNA of the CDR3: TGTGCCAGCAGTCACAGGGGGCTGGAGACCCAGTACTTC.

The rearrangement links TRBV12-3 or TRBV12-4 to TRBJ2-3; D not resolved. The CDR3 length is 17 residues. V shed 6 bases and J shed 0 bases, with 19 bases lying between them. CDR3 DNA sequence: TGTGCCAGCAGATTCCCCCTTGAGACTCCTAGCACAGATACGCAGTATTTT. Its protein is CASRFPLETPSTDTQYF.

The chain couples TRBV5-1 to TRBJ1-2; TRBD1 agrees at 9 bases. This CDR3 spans 16 amino acids. Germline V gives CDR1 SGHRS, CDR2 YFSETQ. V was clipped by 3 bases and J by 4 bases; unmatched bases: 10. The CDR3 DNA follows: TGCGCCAGCAGCTCTACCGGGACAGGGACCTTCTATGGCTACACCTTC. Its protein product is CASSSTGTGTFYGYTF.

The rearrangement joins TRBV10-1 to TRBJ2-1; TRBD2 is a possible D gene (6 bases). Germline assignment: CDR1 WNHNN and CDR2 SYGVQD (reference sequence). CDR3 size: 14 residues. V was shortened by 8 bases and J by 6 bases, with 17 bases between the two germline ends. DNA of the CDR3: TGCGCCAGCGAAAGGGAGGCCGGCGGCAATGAGCAGTTCTTC. Translating it yields CASEREAGGNEQFF.

The chain has TRBV7-2 and TRBJ2-3, with 7 nucleotides matching TRBD2. Germline CDR1 is SGHTA and CDR2 is FQGNSA. This CDR3 contains 14 residues. The CDR3 bases are TGTGTGAGCGTGGTGGGAGGGAGCACAGATACGCAGTATTTT. Its protein is CVSVVGGSTDTQYF.

The table lists this clonotype with a few counts. The chain uses TRBV25-1 and TRBJ1-1; D not resolved. The CDR3 runs 14 residues. V lost 5 bases and J 3 bases, leaving 13 bases between the germline ends. CDR1 and CDR2 (germline): MGHDK, SYGVNS. Here the CDR3 reads CASSSSGPDTEAFF. The CDR3 nucleotides are TGTGCCAGCAGTAGCAGCGGGCCGGACACTGAAGCTTTCTTT.

The chain carries TRBV20-1 and TRBJ2-5; weak D call: TRBD1 (5 bases). V lost 5 bases to trimming and J lost 5 bases, with 6 bases between them. CDR1 is DFQATT, CDR2 SNEGSKA, per germline (reference sequence). The CDR3 is 10 residues long. CDR3 in DNA: TGCAGTGCTGCAGGGGAGACCCAGTACTTC. Its translation is CSAAGETQYF.

V gene TRBV29-1 combines with J gene TRBJ2-2; weak D call: TRBD2 (8 bases). CDR3 length: 14 amino acids. The V end was cut by 3 bases, the J end by 6 bases, with 14 bases between. Germline V gene sequence: CDR1 SQVTM, CDR2 ANQGSEA. The CDR3 DNA reads TGCAGCGTTGATCTCGGGAGGGGGCCCGGGGAGCTGTTTTTT. Translated, it gives CSVDLGRGPGELFF.

This clonotype was recorded a few times. V and J are TRBV3-1 and TRBJ2-6, with a possible D match to TRBD1 (5 bases). The CDR3 spans 15 residues. Germline V gives CDR1 LGHDT, CDR2 YNNKEL (reference sequence). V was clipped by 3 bases and J by 0 bases, with 6 bases between them. CDR3 in amino acids: CASSQGPSGANVLTF. DNA for the CDR3: TGTGCCAGCAGCCAGGGGCCCTCTGGGGCCAACGTCCTGACTTTC.

This clonotype was counted a few times. This sequence joins TRBV7-9 and TRBJ2-7; unclear D gene. The CDR3 length is 14 residues. V lost 6 bases and J 0 bases, leaving 12 bases between the germline ends. Germline values: CDR1 SEHNR, CDR2 FQNEAQ (reference sequence). The CDR3 bases are TGTGCCAGCAGTTTTACAGAGAGCTCCTACGAGCAGTACGTC. This sequence encodes CASSFTESSYEQYV.

J is TRBJ1-2 and V is TRBV20-1; no reliable D call. The CDR3 extends over 9 amino acids. With 3 bases removed from V and 7 bases from J, the gap between germline ends came to 3 bases. CDR1 and CDR2 from the germline V gene are DFQATT and SNEGSKA (reference sequence). CDR3 protein: CSARGGYTF. CDR3 sequence (DNA): TGCAGTGCTAGGGGTGGCTACACCTTC.

This chain uses TRBV30 with TRBJ2-2; possible D gene TRBD2, 6 bases. This CDR3 has 13 amino acids. Germline V gene data show CDR1 as GTSNPN and CDR2 as SVGIG (reference sequence). V gave up 7 bases and J gave up 5 bases, with 14 bases separating them. CDR3 nucleotide sequence: TGTGCCTTGGGACTCCACGGGACCGGGGAGCTGTTTTTT. It codes for CALGLHGTGELFF.

The sample holds a few counts of this clonotype. Here the CDR3 reads CASSHSGAANQPQHF. The CDR3 bases are TGTGCCAGCAGCCATTCGGGGGCAGCGAATCAGCCCCAGCATTTT. The gene calls are TRBV7-9 and TRBJ1-5, with D possibly matching TRBD1 (6 bases). Germline CDR1 is SEHNR and CDR2 is FQNEAQ (reference sequence). The CDR3 spans 15 residues. The V end lost 5 bases, the J end lost 4 bases, and 15 bases lay between the germline ends.

In this sample, this clonotype turned up a few times. CDR3 in DNA: TGTGCCAGCAGCGGACAGCTACTATATGGCTACACCTTC. This codes for CASSGQLLYGYTF. This chain uses TRBV12-3 or TRBV12-4 with TRBJ1-2; TRBD1 might be the D (6 bases). The length of the CDR3 is 13 residues. V lost 6 bases to trimming and J lost 5 bases, with 13 bases between them.

This clonotype was detected ten times or more. This chain uses TRBV5-1 with TRBJ2-6; 12 bases line up with TRBD2. J gave up 0 bases and V 1 base, and 2 bases lay outside the gene matches. The CDR3 runs to 18 residues. Germline V gene lookup returns CDR1 SGHRS and CDR2 YFSETQ. The CDR3 region is CASSLRTSGNSGANVLTF. CDR3 in DNA: TGCGCCAGCAGCTTGAGGACTAGCGGGAACTCTGGGGCCAACGTCCTGACTTTC.

This clonotype has only a few counts. This chain joins TRBV6-1 and TRBJ2-5; 13 bases are a match to TRBD2. Germline lookup yields CDR1 MNHNS and CDR2 SASEGT. The CDR3 contains 16 residues. Trimming took 6 bases from V and 5 from J; bases not matched to a gene: 9. The CDR3 here is CASSSPGLAGWETQYF. The CDR3 DNA is TGTGCCAGCAGCTCACCGGGACTAGCGGGATGGGAGACCCAGTACTTC.

This clonotype has just one count. CDR3: CSASPFGNTIYF. The CDR3 DNA reads as TGCAGTGCTAGTCCATTCGGAAACACCATATATTTT. The chain joins TRBV20-1 to TRBJ1-3; D ambiguous. With 3 bases removed from V and 4 bases from J, the gap between germline ends came to 7 bases. CDR3 length: 12 amino acids. Germline-derived CDR1 and CDR2 are DFQATT and SNEGSKA (reference sequence).

J is TRBJ1-1 and V is TRBV3-1; D is unresolved. Trimming pared 4 bases from V and 0 bases from J, leaving 15 bases between. This CDR3 is built from 16 residues. CDR1 is LGHDT and CDR2 is YNNKEL in the germline V gene (reference sequence). As DNA, the CDR3 is TGTGCCAGCAGCCTCATGGATCTAGGGATGAACACTGAAGCTTTCTTT. Its protein is CASSLMDLGMNTEAFF.